This T cell receptor beta chain was sequenced for a study of shared clonotypes between healthy human individuals. Libraries were prepared by immunoSEQ multiplex PCR; TCRdb keeps only in-frame clonotypes and omits some of them. The sample records around 650,000 clones, around 96% being singletons. Overall study findings and caveats: Sampling included only blood; tissue repertoires likely differ.

Concerning this clone: The antigen remains unidentified.

V was pared by 2 bases and J by 0 bases, with 10 bases of the junction left unmatched. Germline-derived CDR1 and CDR2 are MDHEN and SYDVKM. This CDR3 has 19 amino acids. The naive CD8 fraction comprised CD45RO-negative cells positively selected for CCR7 and excluded terminally differentiated effector memory CD45RA+ cells. Each sample came from a Caucasian adult donor living in Nashville, Tennessee. This TCR derives from a woman in her thirties in good health. The chain links TRBV28 to TRBJ1-6; 7 bases fit TRBD1. The sequenced sample consisted of naive CD8+ T cells sorted from blood. CDR3 coding DNA: TGTGCCAGCAGTTTAGGGATTTACAGGGGCGGCTCCTATAATTCACCCCTCCACTTT. Translated: CASSLGIYRGGSYNSPLHF.